This T cell receptor (beta chain) comes out of a study of T cell responses to AZD1222 COVID-19 vaccine. Worth noting for this clone: Its specificity is not known.

Overall study results and limits: Spike-specific TCRs gained breadth and depth after people received two AZD1222 doses.

Germline V gene sequence: CDR1 SGHRS, CDR2 YFSETQ. Trimming removed 3 bases at V and 4 bases at J, with 16 bases between. The CDR3 consists of 15 residues. The table came from immunoSEQ multiplex PCR; TCRdb's copy has only in-frame clones and leaves some out. The profile covers about 120,000 clones, with 80% to 90% appearing a single time and 9.4% taken by the ten largest. The source is an adult in good health. The chain employs TRBV5-1 and TRBJ1-1; perhaps TRBD1 as D (6 bases). The input for sequencing was peripheral blood, taken on day 0 of AZD1222 vaccination. The CDR3 region has the DNA TGCGCCAGCAGCTCTTTAGGGGGGAAAGGCACTGAAGCTTTCTTT. Translating gives CASSSLGGKGTEAFF. The full variable domain, in which reference TRBV5-1 and TRBJ1-1 provide the parts outside the CDR3, is KAGVTQTPRYLIKTRGQQVTLSCSPISGHRSVSWYQQTPGQGLQFLFEYFSETQRNKGNFPGRFSGRQFSNSRSEMNVSTLELGDSALYLCASSSLGGKGTEAFFGQGTRLTVV.